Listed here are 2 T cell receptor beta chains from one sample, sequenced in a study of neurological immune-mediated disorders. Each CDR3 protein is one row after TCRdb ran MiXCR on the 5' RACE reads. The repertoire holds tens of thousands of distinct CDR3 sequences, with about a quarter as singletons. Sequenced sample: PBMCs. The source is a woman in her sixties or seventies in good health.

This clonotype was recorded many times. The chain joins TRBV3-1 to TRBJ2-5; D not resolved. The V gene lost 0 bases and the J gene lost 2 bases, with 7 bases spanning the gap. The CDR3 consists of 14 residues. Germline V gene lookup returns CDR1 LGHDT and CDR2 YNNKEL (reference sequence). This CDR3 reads CASSQDRFQETQYF. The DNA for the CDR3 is TGTGCCAGCAGCCAAGACAGGTTTCAAGAGACCCAGTACTTC.

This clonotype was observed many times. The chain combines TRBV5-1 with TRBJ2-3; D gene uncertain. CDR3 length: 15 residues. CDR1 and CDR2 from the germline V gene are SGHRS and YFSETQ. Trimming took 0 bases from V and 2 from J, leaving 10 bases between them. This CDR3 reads CASSLEATDTDTQYF. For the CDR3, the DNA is TGCGCCAGCAGCTTGGAGGCCACAGACACAGATACGCAGTATTTT.